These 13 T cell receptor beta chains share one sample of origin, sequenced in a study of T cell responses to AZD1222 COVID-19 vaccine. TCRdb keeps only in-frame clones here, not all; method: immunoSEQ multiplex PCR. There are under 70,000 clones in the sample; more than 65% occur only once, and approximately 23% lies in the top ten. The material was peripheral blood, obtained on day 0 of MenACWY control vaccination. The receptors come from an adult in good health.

The CDR3, as DNA: TGCGCCAGCAGCCAAGACAGGTTCTCTTATGGCTACACCTTC. It yields the protein CASSQDRFSYGYTF. The rearrangement uses TRBV4-3 and TRBJ1-2; D is unresolved. Germline V lookup: CDR1 LGHNA, CDR2 YSLEER. CDR3 length: 14 amino acids. The V and J ends lost 0 bases and 5 bases respectively, with 10 bases between them.

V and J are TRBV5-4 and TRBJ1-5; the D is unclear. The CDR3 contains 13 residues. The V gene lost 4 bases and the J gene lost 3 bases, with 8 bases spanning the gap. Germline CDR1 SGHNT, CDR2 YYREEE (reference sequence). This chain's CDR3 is CASSPSPNQPQHF. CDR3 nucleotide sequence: TGTGCCAGCAGCCCGTCCCCCAATCAGCCCCAGCATTTT. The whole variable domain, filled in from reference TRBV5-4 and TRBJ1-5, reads ETGVTQSPTHLIKTRGQQVTLRCSSQSGHNTVSWYQQALGQGPQFIFQYYREEENGRGNFPPRFSGLQFPNYSSELNVNALELDDSALYLCASSPSPNQPQHFGDGTRLSIL.

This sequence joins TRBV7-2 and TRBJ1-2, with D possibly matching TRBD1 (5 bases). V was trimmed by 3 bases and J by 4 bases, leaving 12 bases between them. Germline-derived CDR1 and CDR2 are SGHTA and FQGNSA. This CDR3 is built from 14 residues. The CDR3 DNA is TGTGCCAGCAGCTTTAGTGACAGCCTCTATGGCTACACCTTC. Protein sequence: CASSFSDSLYGYTF.

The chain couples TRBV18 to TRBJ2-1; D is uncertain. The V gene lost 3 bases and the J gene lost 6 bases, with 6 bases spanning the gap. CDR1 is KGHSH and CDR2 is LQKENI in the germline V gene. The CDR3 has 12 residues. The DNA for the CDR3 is TGTGCCAGCTCACCCAGCCCCAATGAGCAGTTCTTC. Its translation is CASSPSPNEQFF.

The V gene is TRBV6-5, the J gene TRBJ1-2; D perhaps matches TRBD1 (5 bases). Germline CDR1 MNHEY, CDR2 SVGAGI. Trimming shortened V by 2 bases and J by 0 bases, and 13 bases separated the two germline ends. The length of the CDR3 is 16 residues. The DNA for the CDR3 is TGTGCCAGCAGTTACGGGGACGGAACCTCTAACTATGGCTACACCTTC. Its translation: CASSYGDGTSNYGYTF.

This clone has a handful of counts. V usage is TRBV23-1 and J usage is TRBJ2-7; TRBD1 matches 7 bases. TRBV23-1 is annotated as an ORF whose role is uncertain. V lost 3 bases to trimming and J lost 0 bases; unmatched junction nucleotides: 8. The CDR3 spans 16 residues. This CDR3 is CASSQADRAFSYEQYF. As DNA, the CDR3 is TGCGCCAGCAGTCAGGCCGACAGGGCCTTCTCCTACGAGCAGTACTTC.

The CDR3 protein is CAWSGGQGNGYTF. DNA of the CDR3: TGTGCCTGGAGTGGTGGGCAGGGTAATGGCTACACCTTC. The gene calls are TRBV30 and TRBJ1-2; perhaps TRBD1 as D (5 bases). Germline values: CDR1 GTSNPN, CDR2 SVGIG (reference sequence). Trimming stripped 1 base from V and 6 bases from J, with 12 bases between. The CDR3 runs to 13 residues.

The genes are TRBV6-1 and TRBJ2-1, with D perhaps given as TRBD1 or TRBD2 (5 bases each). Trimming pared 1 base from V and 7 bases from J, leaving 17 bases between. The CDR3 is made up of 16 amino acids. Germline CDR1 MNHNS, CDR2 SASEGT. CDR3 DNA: TGTGCCAGCAGTGAAGGGGGGATTTTGGTATCAAATGAGCAGTTCTTC. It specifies CASSEGGILVSNEQFF.

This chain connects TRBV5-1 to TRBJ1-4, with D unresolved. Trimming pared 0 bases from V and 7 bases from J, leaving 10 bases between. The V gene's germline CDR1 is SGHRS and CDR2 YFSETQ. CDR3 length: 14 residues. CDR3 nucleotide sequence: TGCGCCAGCAGCTTGGAAGGTGGCACTGAAAAACTGTTTTTT. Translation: CASSLEGGTEKLFF.

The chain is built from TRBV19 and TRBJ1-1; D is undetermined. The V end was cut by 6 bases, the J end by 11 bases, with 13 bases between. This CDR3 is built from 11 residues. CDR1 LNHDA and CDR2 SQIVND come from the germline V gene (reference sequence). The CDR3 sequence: CASSSSRRAFF. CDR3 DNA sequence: TGTGCCAGTAGCTCAAGTAGGAGGGCTTTCTTT. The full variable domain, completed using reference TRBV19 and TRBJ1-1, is DGGITQSPKYLFRKEGQNVTLSCEQNLNHDAMYWYRQDPGQGLRLIYYSQIVNDFQKGDIAEGYSVSREKKESFPLTVTSAQKNPTAFYLCASSSSRRAFFGQGTRLTVV.

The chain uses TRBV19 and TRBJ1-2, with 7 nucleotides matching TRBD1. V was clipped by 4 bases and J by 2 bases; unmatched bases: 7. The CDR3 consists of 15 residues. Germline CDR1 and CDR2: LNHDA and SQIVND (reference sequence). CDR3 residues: CASSTPGQKNYGYTF. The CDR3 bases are TGTGCCAGTAGTACACCGGGACAGAAGAACTATGGCTACACCTTC.

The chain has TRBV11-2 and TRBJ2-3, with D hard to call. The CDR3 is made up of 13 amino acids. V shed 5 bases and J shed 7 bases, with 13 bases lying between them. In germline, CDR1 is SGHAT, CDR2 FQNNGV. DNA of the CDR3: TGTGCCAGCAGCCCTCATATTGTGAATACGCAGTATTTT. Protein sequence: CASSPHIVNTQYF.

The CDR3 nucleotides are TGTGCCAGTAGTAGGGTCCACCAAATTCCGGATACGCAGTATTTT. Its protein is CASSRVHQIPDTQYF. V usage is TRBV19 and J usage is TRBJ2-3; D remains ambiguous. Germline V lookup: CDR1 LNHDA, CDR2 SQIVND (reference sequence). The CDR3 has 15 amino acids. Deletions cut 4 bases from V and 6 bases from J, with 17 bases between.